This T cell receptor beta chain stems from a study of T cell changes during pregnancy in multiple sclerosis. J was trimmed by 8 bases and V by 7 bases; bases with no gene match: 14. Looked up from germline, CDR1 is SNHLY and CDR2 is FYNNEI. The CDR3 totals 16 residues. The data were produced by immunoSEQ multiplex PCR, yet TCRdb's version contains in-frame clones alone and is incomplete. Of about 80,000 clones in the sample, about 90% were seen once. Sample: peripheral blood, taken before pregnancy. The receptor was derived from a female donor with multiple sclerosis, enrolled in a pregnancy study. The chain employs TRBV2 and TRBJ2-3, with 11 nucleotides matching TRBD1. Here the CDR3 reads CASIGGTGGSLGTQYF. The DNA for the CDR3 is TGTGCCAGCATCGGGGGGACAGGGGGGTCTTTGGGTACGCAGTATTTT. The variable domain in full, with the rest retrieved from reference TRBV2 and TRBJ2-3, is EPEVTQTPSHQVTQMGQEVILRCVPISNHLYFYWYRQILGQKVEFLVSFYNNEISEKSEIFDDQFSVERPDGSNFTLKIRSTKLEDSAMYFCASIGGTGGSLGTQYFGPGTRLTVL.